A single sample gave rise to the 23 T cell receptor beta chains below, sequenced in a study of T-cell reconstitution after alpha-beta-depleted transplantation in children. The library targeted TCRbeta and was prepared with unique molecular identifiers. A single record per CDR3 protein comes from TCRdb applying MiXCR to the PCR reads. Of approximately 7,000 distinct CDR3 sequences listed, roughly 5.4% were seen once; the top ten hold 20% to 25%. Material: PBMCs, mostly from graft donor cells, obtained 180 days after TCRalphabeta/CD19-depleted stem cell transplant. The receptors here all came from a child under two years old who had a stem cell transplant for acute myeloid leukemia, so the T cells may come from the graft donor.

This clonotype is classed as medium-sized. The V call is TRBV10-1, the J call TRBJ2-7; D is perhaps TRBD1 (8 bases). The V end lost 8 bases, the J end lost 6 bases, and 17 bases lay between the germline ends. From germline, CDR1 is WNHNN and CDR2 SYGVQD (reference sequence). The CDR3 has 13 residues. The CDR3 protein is CASSRTGRGEQYF. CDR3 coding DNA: TGCGCCAGCTCCCGGACAGGGAGGGGCGAGCAGTACTTC.

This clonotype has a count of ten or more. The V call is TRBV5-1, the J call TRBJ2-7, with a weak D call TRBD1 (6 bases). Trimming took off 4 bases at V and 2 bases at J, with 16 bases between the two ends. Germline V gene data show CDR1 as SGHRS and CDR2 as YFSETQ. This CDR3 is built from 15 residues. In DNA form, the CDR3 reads TGCGCCAGCAGCCCCACCGGGACACCTGCCTACGAGCAGTACTTC. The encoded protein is CASSPTGTPAYEQYF. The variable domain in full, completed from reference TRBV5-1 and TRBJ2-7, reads KAGVTQTPRYLIKTRGQQVTLSCSPISGHRSVSWYQQTPGQGLQFLFEYFSETQRNKGNFPGRFSGRQFSNSRSEMNVSTLELGDSALYLCASSPTGTPAYEQYFGPGTRLTVT.

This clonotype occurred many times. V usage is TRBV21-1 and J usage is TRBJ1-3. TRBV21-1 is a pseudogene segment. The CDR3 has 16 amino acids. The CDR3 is CASSKALEGTGNTIYF. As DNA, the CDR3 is TGTGCCAGCAGCAAAGCGCTTGAGGGCACTGGAAACACCATATATTTT.

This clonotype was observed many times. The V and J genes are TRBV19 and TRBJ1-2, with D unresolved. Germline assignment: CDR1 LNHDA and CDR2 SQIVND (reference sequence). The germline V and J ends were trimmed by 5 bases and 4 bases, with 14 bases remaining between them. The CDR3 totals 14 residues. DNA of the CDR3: TGTGCCAGTAGTGTGCCCGGGAGCTCCTATGGCTACACCTTC. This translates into CASSVPGSSYGYTF.

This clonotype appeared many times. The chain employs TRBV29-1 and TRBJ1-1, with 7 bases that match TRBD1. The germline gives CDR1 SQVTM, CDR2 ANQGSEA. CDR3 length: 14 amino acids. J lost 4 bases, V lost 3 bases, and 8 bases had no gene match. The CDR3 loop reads CSVDRAGGGTEAFF. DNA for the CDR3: TGCAGCGTTGATCGGGCAGGGGGAGGCACTGAAGCTTTCTTT. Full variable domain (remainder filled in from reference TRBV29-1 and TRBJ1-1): SAVISQKPSRDICQRGTSLTIQCQVDSQVTMMFWYRQQPGQSLTLIATANQGSEATYESGFVIDKFPISRPNLTFSTLTVSNMSPEDSSIYLCSVDRAGGGTEAFFGQGTRLTVV.

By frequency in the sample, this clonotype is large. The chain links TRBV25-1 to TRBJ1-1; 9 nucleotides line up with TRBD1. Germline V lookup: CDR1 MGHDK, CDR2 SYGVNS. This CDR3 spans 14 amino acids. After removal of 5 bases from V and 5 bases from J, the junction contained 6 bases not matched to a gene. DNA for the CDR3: TGTGCCAGCAGTCCGGGACAGGGTCGAACTGAAGCTTTCTTT. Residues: CASSPGQGRTEAFF.

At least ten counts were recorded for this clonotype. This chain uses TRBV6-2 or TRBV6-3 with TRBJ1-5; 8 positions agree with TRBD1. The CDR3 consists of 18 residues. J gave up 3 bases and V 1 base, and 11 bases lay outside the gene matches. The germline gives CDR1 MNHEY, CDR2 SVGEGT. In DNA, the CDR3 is TGTGCCAGCAGTTACTTCATTCCACAGGGGGTGTTCAATCAGCCCCAGCATTTT. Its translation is CASSYFIPQGVFNQPQHF.

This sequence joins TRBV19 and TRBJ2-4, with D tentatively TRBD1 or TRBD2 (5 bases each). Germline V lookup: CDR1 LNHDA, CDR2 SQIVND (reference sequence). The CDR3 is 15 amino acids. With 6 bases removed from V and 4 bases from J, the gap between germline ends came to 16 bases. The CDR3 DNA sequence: TGTGCCAGTAGCCAAACCGGGGCCCAGAAAAACATTCAGTACTTC. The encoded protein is CASSQTGAQKNIQYF.

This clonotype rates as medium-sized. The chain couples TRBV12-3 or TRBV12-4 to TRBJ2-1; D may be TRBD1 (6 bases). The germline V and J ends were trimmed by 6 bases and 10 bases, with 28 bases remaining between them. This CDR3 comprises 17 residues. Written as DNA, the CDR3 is TGTGCCAGCAGCCGATTGGGGGCTATGGACCCGACAGGCGAGCAGTTCTTC. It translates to CASSRLGAMDPTGEQFF.

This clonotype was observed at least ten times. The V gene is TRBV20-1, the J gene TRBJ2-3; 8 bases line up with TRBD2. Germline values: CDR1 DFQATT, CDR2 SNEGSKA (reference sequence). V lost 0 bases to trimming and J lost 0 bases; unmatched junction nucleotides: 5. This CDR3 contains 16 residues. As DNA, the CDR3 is TGCAGTGCTAGAGATCTTCGGGAGGGTAGCACAGATACGCAGTATTTT. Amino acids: CSARDLREGSTDTQYF.

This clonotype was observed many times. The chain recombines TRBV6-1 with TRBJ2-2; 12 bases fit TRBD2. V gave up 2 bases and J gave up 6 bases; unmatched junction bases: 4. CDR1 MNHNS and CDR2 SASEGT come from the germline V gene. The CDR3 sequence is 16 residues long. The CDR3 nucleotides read TGTGCCAGCAGTGAATCTAGCGGGAGGGCCTCCGGGGAGCTGTTTTTT. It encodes CASSESSGRASGELFF.

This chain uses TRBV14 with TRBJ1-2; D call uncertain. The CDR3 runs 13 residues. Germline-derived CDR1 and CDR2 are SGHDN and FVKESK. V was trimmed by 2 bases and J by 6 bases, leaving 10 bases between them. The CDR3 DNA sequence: TGTGCCAGCAGCCAATTTGAAGGGAATGGCTACACCTTC. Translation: CASSQFEGNGYTF.

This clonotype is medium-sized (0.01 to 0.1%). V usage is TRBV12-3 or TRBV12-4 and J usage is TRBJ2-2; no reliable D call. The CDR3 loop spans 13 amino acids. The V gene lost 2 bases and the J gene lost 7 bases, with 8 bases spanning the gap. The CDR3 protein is CASSLLTGGELFF. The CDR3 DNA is TGTGCCAGCAGTTTATTGACGGGCGGGGAGCTGTTTTTT.

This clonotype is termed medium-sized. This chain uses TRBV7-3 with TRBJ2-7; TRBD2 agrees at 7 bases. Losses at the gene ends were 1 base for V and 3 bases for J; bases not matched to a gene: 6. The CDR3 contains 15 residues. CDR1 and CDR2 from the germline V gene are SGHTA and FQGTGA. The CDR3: CASSLMPSGDYEQYF. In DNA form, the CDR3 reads TGTGCCAGCAGCTTAATGCCGAGCGGGGACTACGAGCAGTACTTC.

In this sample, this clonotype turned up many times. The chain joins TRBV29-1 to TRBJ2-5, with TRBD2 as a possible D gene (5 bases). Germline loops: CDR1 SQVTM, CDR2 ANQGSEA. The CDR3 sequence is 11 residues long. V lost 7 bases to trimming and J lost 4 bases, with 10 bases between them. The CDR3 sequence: CSGGPTETQYF. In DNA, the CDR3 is TGCAGCGGCGGGCCGACAGAGACCCAGTACTTC.

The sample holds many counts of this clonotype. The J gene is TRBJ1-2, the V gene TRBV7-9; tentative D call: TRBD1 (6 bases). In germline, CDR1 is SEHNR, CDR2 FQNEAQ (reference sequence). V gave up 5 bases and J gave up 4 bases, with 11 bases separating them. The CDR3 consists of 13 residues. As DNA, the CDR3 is TGTGCCAGCAGCGCCGGACAGCCCTATGGCTACACCTTC. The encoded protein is CASSAGQPYGYTF.

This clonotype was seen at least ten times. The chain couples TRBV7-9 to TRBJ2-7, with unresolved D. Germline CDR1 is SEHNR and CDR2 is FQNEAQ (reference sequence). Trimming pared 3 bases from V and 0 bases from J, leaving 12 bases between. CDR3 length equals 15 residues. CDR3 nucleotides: TGTGCCAGCAGCTTTGTCGGGCCCAGCTCCTACGAGCAGTACTTC. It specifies CASSFVGPSSYEQYF. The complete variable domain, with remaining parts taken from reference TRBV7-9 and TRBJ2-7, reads DTGVSQNPRHKITKRGQNVTFRCDPISEHNRLYWYRQTLGQGPEFLTYFQNEAQLEKSRLLSDRFSAERPKGSFSTLEIQRTEQGDSAMYLCASSFVGPSSYEQYFGPGTRLTVT.

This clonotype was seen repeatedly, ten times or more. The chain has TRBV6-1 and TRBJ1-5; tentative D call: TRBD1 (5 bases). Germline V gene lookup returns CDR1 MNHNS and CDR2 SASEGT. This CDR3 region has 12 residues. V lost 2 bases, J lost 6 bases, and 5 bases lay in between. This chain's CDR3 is CASSEQGQPQHF. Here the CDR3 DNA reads TGTGCCAGCAGTGAACAGGGTCAGCCCCAGCATTTT.

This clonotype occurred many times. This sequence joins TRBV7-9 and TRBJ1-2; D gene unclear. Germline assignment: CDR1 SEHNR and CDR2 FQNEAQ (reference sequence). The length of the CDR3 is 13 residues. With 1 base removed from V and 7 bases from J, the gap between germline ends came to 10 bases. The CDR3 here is CASSLDLGSGYTF. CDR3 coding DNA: TGTGCCAGCAGCTTAGACCTAGGGTCTGGCTACACCTTC.

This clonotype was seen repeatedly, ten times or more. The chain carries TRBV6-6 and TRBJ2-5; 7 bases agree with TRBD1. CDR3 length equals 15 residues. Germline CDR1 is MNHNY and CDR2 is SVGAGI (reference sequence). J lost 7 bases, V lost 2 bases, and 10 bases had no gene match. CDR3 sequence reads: CASSYRGQSEVTQYF. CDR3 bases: TGTGCCAGCAGTTACAGGGGACAGAGCGAAGTGACCCAGTACTTC.

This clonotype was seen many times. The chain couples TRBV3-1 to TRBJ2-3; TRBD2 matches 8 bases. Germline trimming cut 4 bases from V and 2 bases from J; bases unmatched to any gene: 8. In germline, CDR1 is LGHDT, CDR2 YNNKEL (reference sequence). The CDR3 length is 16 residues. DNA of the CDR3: TGTGCCAGCAGCCGAGTACTAGCGGCAAACACAGATACGCAGTATTTT. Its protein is CASSRVLAANTDTQYF.

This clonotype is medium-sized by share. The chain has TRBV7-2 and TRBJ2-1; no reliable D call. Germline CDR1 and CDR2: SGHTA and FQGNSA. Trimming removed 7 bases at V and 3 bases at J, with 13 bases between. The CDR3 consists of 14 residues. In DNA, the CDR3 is TGTGCCAGCACCCCGCGTGGGGACTACAATGAGCAGTTCTTC. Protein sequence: CASTPRGDYNEQFF. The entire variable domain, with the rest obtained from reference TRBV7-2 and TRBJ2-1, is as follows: GAGVSQSPSNKVTEKGKDVELRCDPISGHTALYWYRQSLGQGLEFLIYFQGNSAPDKSGLPSDRFSAERTGGSVSTLTIQRTQQEDSAVYLCASTPRGDYNEQFFGPGTRLTVL.

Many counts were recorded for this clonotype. CDR3 protein: CASNDEVQETQYF. For the CDR3, the DNA is TGTGCCAGCAATGATGAGGTCCAAGAGACCCAGTACTTC. The rearrangement links TRBV2 to TRBJ2-5, with D unresolved. The germline V and J ends were trimmed by 7 bases and 1 base, with 10 bases remaining between them. The CDR3 covers 13 residues. Germline-derived CDR1 and CDR2 are SNHLY and FYNNEI.